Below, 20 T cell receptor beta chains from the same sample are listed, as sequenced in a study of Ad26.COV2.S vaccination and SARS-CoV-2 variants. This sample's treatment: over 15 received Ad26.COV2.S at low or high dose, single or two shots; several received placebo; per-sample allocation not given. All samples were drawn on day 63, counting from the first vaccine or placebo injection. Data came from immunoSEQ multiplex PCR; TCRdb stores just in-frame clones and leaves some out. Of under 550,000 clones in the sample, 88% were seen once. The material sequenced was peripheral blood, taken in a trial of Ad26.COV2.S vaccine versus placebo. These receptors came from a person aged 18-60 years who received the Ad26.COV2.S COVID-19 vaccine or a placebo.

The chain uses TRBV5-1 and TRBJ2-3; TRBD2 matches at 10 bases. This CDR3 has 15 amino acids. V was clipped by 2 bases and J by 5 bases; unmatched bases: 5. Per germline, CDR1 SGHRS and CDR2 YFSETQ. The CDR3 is CASSLVAGGIDTQYF. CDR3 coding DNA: TGCGCCAGCAGCTTAGTAGCGGGGGGTATAGATACGCAGTATTTT.

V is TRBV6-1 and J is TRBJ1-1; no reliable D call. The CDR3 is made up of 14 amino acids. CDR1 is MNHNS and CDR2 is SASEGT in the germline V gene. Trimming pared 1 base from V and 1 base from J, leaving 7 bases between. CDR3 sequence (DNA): TGTGCCAGCAGTGAAGAAGAGGAGAACACTGAAGCTTTCTTT. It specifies CASSEEEENTEAFF.

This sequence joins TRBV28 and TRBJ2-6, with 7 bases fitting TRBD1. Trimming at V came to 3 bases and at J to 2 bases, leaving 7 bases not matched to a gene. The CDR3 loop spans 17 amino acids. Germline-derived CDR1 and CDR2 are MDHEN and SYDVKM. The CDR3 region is CASSFIGGATGANVLTF. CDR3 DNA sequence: TGTGCCAGCAGTTTTATAGGGGGCGCTACTGGGGCCAACGTCCTGACTTTC.

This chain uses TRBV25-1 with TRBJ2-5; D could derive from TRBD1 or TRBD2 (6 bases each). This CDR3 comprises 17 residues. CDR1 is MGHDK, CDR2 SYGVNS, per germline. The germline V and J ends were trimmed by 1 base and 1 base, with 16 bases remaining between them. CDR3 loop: CASSEWGPGASQETQYF. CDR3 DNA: TGTGCCAGCAGTGAATGGGGGCCGGGGGCGTCCCAAGAGACCCAGTACTTC.

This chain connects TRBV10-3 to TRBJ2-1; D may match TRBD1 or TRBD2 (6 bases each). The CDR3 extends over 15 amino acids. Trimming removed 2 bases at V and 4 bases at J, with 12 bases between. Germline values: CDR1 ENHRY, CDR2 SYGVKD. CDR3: CAISEKAGTYNEQFF. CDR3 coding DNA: TGTGCCATCAGTGAGAAGGCGGGGACATACAATGAGCAGTTCTTC.

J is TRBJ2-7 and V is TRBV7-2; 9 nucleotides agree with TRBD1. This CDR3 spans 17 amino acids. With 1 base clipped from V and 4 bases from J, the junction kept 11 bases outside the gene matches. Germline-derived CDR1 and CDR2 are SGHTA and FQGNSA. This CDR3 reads CASSLGVRTGANYEQYF. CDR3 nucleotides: TGTGCCAGCAGCTTAGGGGTCCGGACAGGGGCGAATTACGAGCAGTACTTC. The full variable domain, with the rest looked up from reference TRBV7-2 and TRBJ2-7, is GAGVSQSPSNKVTEKGKDVELRCDPISGHTALYWYRQSLGQGLEFLIYFQGNSAPDKSGLPSDRFSAERTGGSVSTLTIQRTQQEDSAVYLCASSLGVRTGANYEQYFGPGTRLTVT.

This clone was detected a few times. The CDR3 DNA is TGTGCCAGCAGTGAAGCGAGCTCCTATAATTCACCCCTCCACTTT. Protein sequence: CASSEASSYNSPLHF. The chain uses TRBV6-1 and TRBJ1-6; D remains unclear. This CDR3 contains 15 residues. V lost 0 bases to trimming and J lost 0 bases, with 3 bases between them. Germline lookup yields CDR1 MNHNS and CDR2 SASEGT.

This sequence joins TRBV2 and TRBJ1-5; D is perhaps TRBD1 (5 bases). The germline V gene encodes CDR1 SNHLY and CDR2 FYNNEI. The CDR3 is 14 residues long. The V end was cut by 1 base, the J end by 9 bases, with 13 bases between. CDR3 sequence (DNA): TGTGCCAGCAGTGAAGGGGGGTCCCGTTGGCCCCAGCATTTT. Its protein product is CASSEGGSRWPQHF.

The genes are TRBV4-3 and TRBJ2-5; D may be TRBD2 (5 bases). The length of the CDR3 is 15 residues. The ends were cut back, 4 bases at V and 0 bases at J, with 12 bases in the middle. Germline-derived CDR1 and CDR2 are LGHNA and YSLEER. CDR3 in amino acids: CASSRELGNQETQYF. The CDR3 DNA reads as TGCGCCAGCAGCCGAGAACTAGGGAACCAAGAGACCCAGTACTTC.

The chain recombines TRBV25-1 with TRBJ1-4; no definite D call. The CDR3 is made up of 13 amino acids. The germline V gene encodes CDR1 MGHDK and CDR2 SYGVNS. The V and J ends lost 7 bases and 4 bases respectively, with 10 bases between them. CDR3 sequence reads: CASTSGHNEKLFF. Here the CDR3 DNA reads TGTGCCAGCACTTCGGGCCATAATGAAAAACTGTTTTTT.

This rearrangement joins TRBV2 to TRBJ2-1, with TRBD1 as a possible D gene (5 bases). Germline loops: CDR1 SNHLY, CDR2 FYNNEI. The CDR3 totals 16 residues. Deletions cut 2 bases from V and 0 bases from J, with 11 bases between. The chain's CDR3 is CASSETTGSSYNEQFF. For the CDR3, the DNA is TGTGCCAGCAGTGAAACCACAGGTAGCTCCTACAATGAGCAGTTCTTC.

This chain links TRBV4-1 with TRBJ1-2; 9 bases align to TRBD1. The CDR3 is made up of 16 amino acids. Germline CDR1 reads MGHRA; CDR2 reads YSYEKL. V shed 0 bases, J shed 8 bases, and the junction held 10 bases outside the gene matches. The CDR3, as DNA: TGCGCCAGCAGCCAAGAATTTCACAGGGGGCTTGAAGGCTACACCTTC. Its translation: CASSQEFHRGLEGYTF.

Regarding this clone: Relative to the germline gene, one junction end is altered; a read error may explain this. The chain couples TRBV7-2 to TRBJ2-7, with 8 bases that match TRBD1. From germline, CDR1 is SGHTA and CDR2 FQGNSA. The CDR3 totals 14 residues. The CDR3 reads CASSSGTGVHEQYF. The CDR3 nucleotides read TGTGCCAGTAGCTCCGGGACAGGCGTCCACGAGCAGTACTTC.

CDR3 region: CASSQETGVETQYF. DNA for the CDR3: TGCGCCAGCAGCCAAGAAACAGGGGTAGAGACCCAGTACTTC. The chain recombines TRBV4-3 with TRBJ2-5; 7 bases fit TRBD1. V gave up 0 bases and J gave up 4 bases; unmatched junction bases: 2. CDR1 and CDR2 from the germline V gene are LGHNA and YSLEER. The CDR3 runs to 14 residues.

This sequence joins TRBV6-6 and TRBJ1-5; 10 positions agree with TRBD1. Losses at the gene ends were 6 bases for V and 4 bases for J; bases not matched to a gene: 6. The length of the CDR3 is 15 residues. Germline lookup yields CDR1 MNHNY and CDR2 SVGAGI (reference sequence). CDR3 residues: CASRDDRGRNQPQHF. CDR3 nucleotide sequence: TGTGCCAGCAGAGATGACAGGGGGCGAAATCAGCCCCAGCATTTT.

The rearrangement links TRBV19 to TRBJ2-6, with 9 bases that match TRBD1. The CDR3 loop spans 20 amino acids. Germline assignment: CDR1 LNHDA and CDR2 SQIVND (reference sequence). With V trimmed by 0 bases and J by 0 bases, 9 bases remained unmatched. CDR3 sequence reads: CASSIDLTGTGSSGANVLTF. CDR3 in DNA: TGTGCCAGTAGTATAGATCTAACCGGGACAGGGAGCTCTGGGGCCAACGTCCTGACTTTC. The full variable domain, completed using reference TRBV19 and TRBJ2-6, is DGGITQSPKYLFRKEGQNVTLSCEQNLNHDAMYWYRQDPGQGLRLIYYSQIVNDFQKGDIAEGYSVSREKKESFPLTVTSAQKNPTAFYLCASSIDLTGTGSSGANVLTFGAGSRLTVL.

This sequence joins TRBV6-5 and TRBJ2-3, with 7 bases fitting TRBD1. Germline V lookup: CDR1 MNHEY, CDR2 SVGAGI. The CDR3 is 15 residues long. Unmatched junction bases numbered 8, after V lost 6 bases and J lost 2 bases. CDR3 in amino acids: CASSSRGQTTDTQYF. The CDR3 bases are TGTGCCAGCAGCTCCCGGGGACAGACCACAGATACGCAGTATTTT.

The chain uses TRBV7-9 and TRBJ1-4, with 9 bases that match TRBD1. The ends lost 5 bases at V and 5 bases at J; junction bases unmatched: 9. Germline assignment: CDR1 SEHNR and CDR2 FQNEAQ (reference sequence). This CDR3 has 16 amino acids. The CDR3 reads CASSKDPGQGNEKLFF. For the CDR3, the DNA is TGTGCCAGCAGCAAGGACCCGGGACAGGGCAATGAAAAACTGTTTTTT.

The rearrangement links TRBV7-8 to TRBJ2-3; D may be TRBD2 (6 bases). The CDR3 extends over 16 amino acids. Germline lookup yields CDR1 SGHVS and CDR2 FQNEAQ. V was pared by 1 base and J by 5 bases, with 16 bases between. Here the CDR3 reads CASSLVRDSQGDTQYF. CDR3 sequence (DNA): TGTGCCAGCAGCTTAGTCCGGGACTCTCAGGGAGATACGCAGTATTTT.

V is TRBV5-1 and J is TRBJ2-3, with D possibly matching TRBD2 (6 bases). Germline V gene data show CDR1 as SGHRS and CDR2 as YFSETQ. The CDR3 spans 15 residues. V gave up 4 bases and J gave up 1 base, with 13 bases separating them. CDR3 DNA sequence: TGCGCCAGCAGCCTCCGGAGGGAGGGCACAGATACGCAGTATTTT. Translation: CASSLRREGTDTQYF.